This TCR beta chain was documented in a study of PD-L1 blockade in urothelial cancer. Per germline, CDR1 MNHNS and CDR2 SASEGT. The CDR3 extends over 15 amino acids. Trimming at V came to 6 bases and at J to 4 bases, leaving 9 bases not matched to a gene. TCRdb's table, derived via immunoSEQ multiplex PCR, lists solely in-frame clones and lacks some. This table holds approximately 100,000 clones, over 80% found once. The sequences come from PBMCs, collected around atezolizumab (anti-PD-L1) treatment. The receptor comes from a woman of 80 years or more with urothelial cancer. This sequence joins TRBV6-1 and TRBJ2-7, with TRBD1 matching 10 bases. CDR3 in amino acids: CASRKTGTGAYEQYF. The CDR3 coding sequence is TGTGCCAGCAGAAAAACCGGGACAGGGGCGTACGAGCAGTACTTC.